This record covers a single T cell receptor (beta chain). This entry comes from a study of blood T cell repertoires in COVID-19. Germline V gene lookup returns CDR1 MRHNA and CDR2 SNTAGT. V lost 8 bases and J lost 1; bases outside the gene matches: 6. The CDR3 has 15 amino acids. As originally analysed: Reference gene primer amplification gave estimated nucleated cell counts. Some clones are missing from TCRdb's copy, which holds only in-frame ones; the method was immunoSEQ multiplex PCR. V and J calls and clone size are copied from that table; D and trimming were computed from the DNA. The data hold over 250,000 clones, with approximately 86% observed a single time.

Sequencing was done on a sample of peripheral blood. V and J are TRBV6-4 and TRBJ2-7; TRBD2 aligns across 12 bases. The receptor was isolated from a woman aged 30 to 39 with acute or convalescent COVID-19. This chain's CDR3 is CASAQTSGRSYEQYF. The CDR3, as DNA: TGTGCCAGCGCCCAGACTAGCGGGAGATCCTACGAGCAGTACTTC.